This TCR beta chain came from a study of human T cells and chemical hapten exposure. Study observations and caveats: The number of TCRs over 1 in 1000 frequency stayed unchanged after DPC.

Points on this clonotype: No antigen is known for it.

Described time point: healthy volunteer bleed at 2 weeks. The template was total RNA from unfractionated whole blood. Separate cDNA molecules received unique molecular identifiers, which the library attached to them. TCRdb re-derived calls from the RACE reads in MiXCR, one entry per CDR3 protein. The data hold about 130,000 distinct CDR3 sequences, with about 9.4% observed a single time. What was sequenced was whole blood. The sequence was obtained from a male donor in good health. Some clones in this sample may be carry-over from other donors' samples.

CDR3 sequence (DNA): TGTGCCTGGAGGTTCGGCGGGCCCGGGGAGCTGTTTTTT. Translated, it gives CAWRFGGPGELFF. The V call is TRBV30, the J call TRBJ2-2; tentative D call: TRBD2 (5 bases). CDR3 length equals 13 residues. Germline V gene sequence: CDR1 GTSNPN, CDR2 SVGIG (reference sequence). The ends were cut back, 3 bases at V and 6 bases at J, with 11 bases in the middle.